This is a list of T cell receptor beta chains from one sample in a study of response to subunit inactivated influenza vaccine. MiXCR, run by TCRdb on the RT-PCR reads, gives a single entry per CDR3 protein. The sample lists over 150,000 distinct CDR3 sequences, around a tenth occurring once. Here the sequenced sample was CD8+ T cells sorted from PBMCs, taken roughly 24 months after vaccination. These receptors originate from a man in his fifties or sixties who received an inactivated influenza vaccine. CDR3s include the opening cysteine and the closing phenylalanine or tryptophan. D genes are given only for firm matches. Clone size is shown for a subset of rows, as once, few, many or a class of expanded clone.

>.|.|TRBV4-1|TRBJ1-1
TGCGCCAGCAGCCAAGGGGTGCTTGCTGAAGCTTTCTTT
CASSQGVLAEAFF
>many|.|TRBV28|TRBJ2-7
TGTGCCAGCAACCAGGGTCCCCTCTCCTACGAGCAGTACTTC
CASNQGPLSYEQYF
>many|.|TRBV27|TRBJ2-7
TGTGCCAGCAGTTTTGTCCTAGGTCCTAAGAACGAGCAGTACTTC
CASSFVLGPKNEQYF
>few|.|TRBV9|TRBJ1-4
TGTGCCAGCAGCGTGGGGACTCTCGGGGAAAAACTGTTTTTT
CASSVGTLGEKLFF
>few|TRBD2|TRBV5-1|TRBJ2-7
TGCGCCAGCAGCCCGGGGGGTGGTCAGATCTCCTACGAGCAGTACTTC
CASSPGGGQISYEQYF
>few|TRBD1|TRBV9|TRBJ2-1
TGTGCCAGCAGCGCCGGGACAGGGTACAATGAGCAGTTCTTC
CASSAGTGYNEQFF
>few|TRBD1|TRBV2|TRBJ2-7
TGTGCCAGCAGGGACAGGGTCGTCTACGAGCAGTACTTC
CASRDRVVYEQYF
>.|.|TRBV7-2|TRBJ2-7
TGTGCCAGCAGCTTAGCGGGCATCTCCTACGAGCAGTACTTC
CASSLAGISYEQYF
>few|TRBD2|TRBV7-9|TRBJ2-1
TGTGCCGTACAACGGAGCGGGAGGGCCCCCGATGAGCAGTTCTTC
CAVQRSGRAPDEQFF
>.|TRBD1|TRBV28|TRBJ1-1
TGTGCCAGCAGACCGGACAGGGGGATAGCTTTCTTT
CASRPDRGIAFF
>few|TRBD1|TRBV7-9|TRBJ2-6
TGTGCCAGCAGCTCCGGGACAGATCTTTTGACTTTC
CASSSGTDLLTF
>many|.|TRBV4-3|TRBJ2-1
TGCGCCAGCAGCCAAGAGAGTGAGACGTTAGTCTACAATGAGCAGTTCTTC
CASSQESETLVYNEQFF
>.|.|TRBV28|TRBJ2-1
TGTGCCAGCAGTATGGGGTCGGAGGGGACCTACAATGAGCAGTTCTTC
CASSMGSEGTYNEQFF
>.|TRBD1|TRBV12-3/TRBV12-4|TRBJ2-7
TGTGCCAGCAGTGGGACAGGGGTTGGGGACGAGCAGTACTTC
CASSGTGVGDEQYF
>.|TRBD1|TRBV4-2|TRBJ2-1
TGTGCCAGCAGCCAAGTGGAGACAGGGGGCAATGAGCAGTTCTTC
CASSQVETGGNEQFF
>.|.|TRBV4-3|TRBJ2-3
TGCGCCAGCAGCCAAGAGGGCCGACAGGAGCTCACAGATACGCAGTATTTT
CASSQEGRQELTDTQYF
>many|TRBD1|TRBV12-3/TRBV12-4|TRBJ2-3
TGTGCCAGCAGTCGACAGGGGGCGTCAGATACGCAGTATTTT
CASSRQGASDTQYF
>.|.|TRBV7-2|TRBJ1-1
TGTGCCAGCAGCTTCCTATACGGGGCTCACACTGAAGCTTTCTTT
CASSFLYGAHTEAFF
>many|TRBD1|TRBV12-3/TRBV12-4|TRBJ2-1
TGTGCCAGCAATTGGGGACAGGGGCCCTACAATGAGCAGTTCTTC
CASNWGQGPYNEQFF
>.|TRBD2|TRBV20-1|TRBJ2-5
TGCAGTGCTAGATGGGATGAGGGAGGGCCAGAGACCCAGTACTTC
CSARWDEGGPETQYF
>.|.|TRBV5-1|TRBJ2-5
TGCGCCAGCAGCTTGGCCCTGAGCGGTAGTCAAGAGACCCAGTACTTC
CASSLALSGSQETQYF
>.|TRBD1|TRBV6-5|TRBJ2-3
TGTGCCAGCAGTTACGATGGGGTCAGGGGGACAGATACGCAGTATTTT
CASSYDGVRGTDTQYF
>few|.|TRBV7-9|TRBJ1-1
TGTGCCAGCAGCTCGTGGACAGTTAACACTGAAGCTTTCTTT
CASSSWTVNTEAFF